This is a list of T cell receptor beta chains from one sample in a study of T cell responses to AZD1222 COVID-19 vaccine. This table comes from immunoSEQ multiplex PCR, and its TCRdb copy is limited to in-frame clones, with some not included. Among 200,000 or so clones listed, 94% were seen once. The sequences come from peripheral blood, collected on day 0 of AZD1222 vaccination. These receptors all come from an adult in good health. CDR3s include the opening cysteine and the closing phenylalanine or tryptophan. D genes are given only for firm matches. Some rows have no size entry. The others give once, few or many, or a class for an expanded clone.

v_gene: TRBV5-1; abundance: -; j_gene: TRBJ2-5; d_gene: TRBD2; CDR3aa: CASSLRLAGPTETQYF; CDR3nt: TGCGCCAGCAGCTTGCGGCTAGCGGGACCCACAGAGACCCAGTACTTC
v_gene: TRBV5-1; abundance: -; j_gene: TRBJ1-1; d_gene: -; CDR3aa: CASSPGTGEAFF; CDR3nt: TGCGCCAGCAGCCCGGGGACGGGTGAAGCTTTCTTT
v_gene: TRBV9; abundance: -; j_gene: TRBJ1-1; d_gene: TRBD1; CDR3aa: CASSYRGQNTEAFF; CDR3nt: TGTGCCAGCAGTTACAGGGGGCAGAACACTGAAGCTTTCTTT
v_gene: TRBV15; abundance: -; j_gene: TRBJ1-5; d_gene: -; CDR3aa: CATSRVAGHSNQPQHF; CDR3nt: TGTGCCACCAGCAGAGTGGCGGGTCATAGCAATCAGCCCCAGCATTTT
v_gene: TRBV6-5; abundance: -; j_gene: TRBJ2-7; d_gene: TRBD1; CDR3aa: CASSGQGVSSYEQYF; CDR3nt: TGTGCCAGCAGCGGGCAGGGGGTTTCGTCCTACGAGCAGTACTTC
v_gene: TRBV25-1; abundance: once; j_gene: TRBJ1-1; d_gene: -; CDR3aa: CASSGAGGNTEAFF; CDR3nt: TGTGCCAGCAGTGGTGCGGGGGGGAACACTGAAGCTTTCTTT
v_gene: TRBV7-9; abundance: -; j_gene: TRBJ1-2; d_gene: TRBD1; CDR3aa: CASSLALTGQADRGYTF; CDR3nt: TGTGCCAGCAGCTTGGCGTTAACGGGACAGGCGGATCGTGGCTACACCTTC
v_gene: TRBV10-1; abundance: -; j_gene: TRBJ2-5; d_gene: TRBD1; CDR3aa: CASSSGQGSETQYF; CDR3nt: TGCGCCAGCAGTTCGGGACAGGGTTCAGAGACCCAGTACTTC
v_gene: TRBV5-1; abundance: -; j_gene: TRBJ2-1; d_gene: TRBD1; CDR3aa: CASSLDRGNNEQFF; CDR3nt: TGCGCCAGCAGCCTGGACAGGGGGAACAATGAGCAGTTCTTC
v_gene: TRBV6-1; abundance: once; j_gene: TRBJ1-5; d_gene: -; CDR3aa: CASSEGFLAGQPQHF; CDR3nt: TGTGCCAGCAGTGAAGGGTTTTTGGCTGGTCAGCCCCAGCATTTT
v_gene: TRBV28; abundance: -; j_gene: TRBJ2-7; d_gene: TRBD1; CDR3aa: CASRTGFTYEQYF; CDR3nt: TGTGCCAGCAGGACAGGGTTCACCTACGAGCAGTACTTC
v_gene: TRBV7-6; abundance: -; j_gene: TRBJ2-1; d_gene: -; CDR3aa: CASSEGSAGLPPNEQFF; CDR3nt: TGTGCCAGCAGCGAAGGTTCTGCGGGATTACCCCCCAATGAGCAGTTCTTC
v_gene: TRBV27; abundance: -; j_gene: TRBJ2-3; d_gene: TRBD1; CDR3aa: CASSSGGEVTDTQYF; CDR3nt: TGTGCCAGCAGTTCAGGGGGCGAGGTCACAGATACGCAGTATTTT
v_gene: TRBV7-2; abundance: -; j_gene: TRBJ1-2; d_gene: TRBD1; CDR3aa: CASSLPGGINYGYTF; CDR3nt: TGTGCCAGCAGCTTACCAGGGGGCATAAACTATGGCTACACCTTC
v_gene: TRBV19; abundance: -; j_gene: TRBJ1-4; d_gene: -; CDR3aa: CASRGYRSEKLFF; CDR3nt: TGTGCCAGTAGGGGGTACCGGAGTGAAAAACTGTTTTTT
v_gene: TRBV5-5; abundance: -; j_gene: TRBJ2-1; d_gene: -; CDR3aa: CASSLGYSYNEQFF; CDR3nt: TGTGCCAGCAGCTTGGGTTATTCCTACAATGAGCAGTTCTTC
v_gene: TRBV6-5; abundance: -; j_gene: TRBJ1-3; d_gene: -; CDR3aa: CASTDRDTSRNTIYF; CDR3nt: TGTGCCAGCACCGACCGGGACACCTCTCGAAACACCATATATTTT
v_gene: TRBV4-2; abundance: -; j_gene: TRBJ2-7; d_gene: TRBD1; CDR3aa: CASSEGQGPYEQYF; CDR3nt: TGTGCCAGCAGCGAGGGACAGGGTCCCTACGAGCAGTACTTC
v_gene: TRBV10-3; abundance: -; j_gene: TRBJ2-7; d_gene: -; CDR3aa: CATRSGSSYEQYF; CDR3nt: TGTGCCACCCGCTCGGGGAGCTCCTACGAGCAGTACTTC
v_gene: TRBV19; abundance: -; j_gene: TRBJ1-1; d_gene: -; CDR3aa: CASSIDPGLTEAFF; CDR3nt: TGTGCCAGTAGTATAGATCCGGGACTCACTGAAGCTTTCTTT
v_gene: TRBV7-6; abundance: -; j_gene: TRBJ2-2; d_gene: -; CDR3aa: CASSLLTRPYTGELFF; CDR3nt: TGTGCCAGCAGCTTACTGACACGGCCCTACACCGGGGAGCTGTTTTTT
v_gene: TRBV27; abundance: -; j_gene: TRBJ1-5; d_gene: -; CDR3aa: CASSTQGLQPQHF; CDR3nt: TGTGCCAGCAGTACTCAGGGGCTTCAGCCCCAGCATTTT
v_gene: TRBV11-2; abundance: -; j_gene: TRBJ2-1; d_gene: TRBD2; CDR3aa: CASCGPGGADEQFF; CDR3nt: TGTGCCAGCTGTGGGCCGGGGGGTGCTGATGAGCAGTTCTTC
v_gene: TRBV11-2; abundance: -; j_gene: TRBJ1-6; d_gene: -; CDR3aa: CASSFWRRRDNSPLHF; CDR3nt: TGTGCCAGCAGCTTCTGGAGACGACGGGATAATTCACCCCTCCACTTT
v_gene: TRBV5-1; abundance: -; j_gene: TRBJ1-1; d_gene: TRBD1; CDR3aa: CASSWQGTGVTEAFF; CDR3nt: TGCGCCAGCAGCTGGCAAGGGACAGGGGTCACTGAAGCTTTCTTT
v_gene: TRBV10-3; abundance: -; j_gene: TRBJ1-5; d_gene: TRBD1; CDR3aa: CAISSGQGADQPQHF; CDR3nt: TGTGCCATCAGCTCGGGACAGGGGGCAGATCAGCCCCAGCATTTT
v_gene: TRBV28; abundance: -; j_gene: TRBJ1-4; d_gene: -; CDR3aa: CASSLPGAVGGKKLFF; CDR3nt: TGTGCCAGCAGTTTACCGGGGGCCGTTGGAGGGAAAAAACTGTTTTTT
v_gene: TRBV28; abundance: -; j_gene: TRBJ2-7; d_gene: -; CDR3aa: CASSSRGGGSYEQYF; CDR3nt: TGTGCCAGCAGTTCCCGGGGAGGGGGGTCCTACGAGCAGTACTTC
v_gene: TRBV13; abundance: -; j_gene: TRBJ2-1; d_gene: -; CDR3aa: CASSLGGDEQFF; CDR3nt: TGTGCCAGCAGCTTAGGCGGGGATGAGCAGTTCTTC
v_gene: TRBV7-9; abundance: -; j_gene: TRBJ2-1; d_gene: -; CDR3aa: CASSFLGFSNEQFF; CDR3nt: TGTGCCAGCAGCTTTTTGGGTTTCAGCAATGAGCAGTTCTTC